These T cell receptor beta chains were read from a single sample in a study of control samples from healthy donors and cancer patients. Repertoires were generated with immunoSEQ multiplex PCR, while TCRdb's copy carries only in-frame clones and drops some. The sample records approximately 94,000 clones, roughly 86% being singletons. Sequencing was done on a sample of blood. These TCRs come from a woman aged 45-65 years in good health. Both conserved end residues are part of each CDR3.

CDR3	V	J
CASSPGLGNQPQHF	TRBV18	TRBJ1-5
CASSTQRSTNEKLFF	TRBV19	TRBJ1-4
CASSFSGGEQYF	TRBV12-3/TRBV12-4	TRBJ2-7
CASSLYRGGTGELFF	TRBV7-3	TRBJ2-2
CSVQRLGGSSYNEQFF	TRBV29-1	TRBJ2-1
CASSKGLAVDNEQFF	TRBV3-1/TRBV3-2	TRBJ2-1
CASSEGQGLDGYTF	TRBV5-1	TRBJ1-2
CASSQDAPSHEQYF	TRBV4-3	TRBJ2-7
CASGSSGTETQYF	TRBV19	TRBJ2-5
CASSDALNQPQHF	TRBV6-1	TRBJ1-5
CASSLNVRGSYEQYF	TRBV28	TRBJ2-7
CASSSYRLAGHNEQFF	TRBV5-6	TRBJ2-1
CASSPLSSTPNEKLFF	TRBV4-3	TRBJ1-4
CAIRAQNLNTEAFF	TRBV10-3	TRBJ1-1
CASSQAWESTYEQYF	TRBV14	TRBJ2-7
CASSPSRWDSGNTIYF	TRBV4-2	TRBJ1-3
CASSLPHLPPTDTQYF	TRBV6-2/TRBV6-3	TRBJ2-3
CAIGESSYNEQFF	TRBV10-3	TRBJ2-1
CASSGGRPNTEAFF	TRBV19	TRBJ1-1
CASSELGGVTDTQYF	TRBV6-1	TRBJ2-3